The entry below gives a single T cell receptor (beta chain) sequence along with its context. Its antigen is unidentified. This specimen belongs to a study of OX40 agonist ivuxolimab in advanced cancers. About the study: Head and neck, renal cell, melanoma or hepatocellular carcinoma were the cancers that dose-escalation patients had.

The repertoire was sequenced with immunoSEQ multiplex PCR; TCRdb's copy has only in-frame clones and lacks some. The repertoire holds approximately 89,000 clones, with roughly 84% as singletons. Study-level findings and limits: Dosing at 0.1 to 3.0 mg/kg was accompanied by clonal expansion of CD4+ and CD8+ blood T cells by week 6.

This clonotype originated in an adult with an advanced solid tumor such as melanoma, head and neck, liver or kidney cancer. The sample in question was CD4+ or CD8+ T cells sorted from blood, obtained in a trial of the OX40 agonist ivuxolimab.

CDR3 sequence: CASSFAQRGEKLFF. CDR3 nucleotides: TGTGCCAGCAGCTTCGCACAGAGAGGGGAAAAACTGTTTTTT. The rearrangement links TRBV2 to TRBJ1-4; D is unresolved. V was shortened by 6 bases and J by 8 bases, with 16 bases between the two germline ends. There are 14 residues in the CDR3. Germline V gene sequence: CDR1 SNHLY, CDR2 FYNNEI.